This T cell receptor (beta chain) is from a study of T cell responses to AZD1222 COVID-19 vaccine. The wider study: Analyses pooled second doses at about 4 or about 12 weeks. Overall study findings and caveats: Clonal diversity may have been underestimated in mostly white British donors. Elevations in Spike-specific TCR breadth and depth followed administration of two AZD1222 doses.

Comment on this clone: Its antigen is as yet unknown.

The table came from immunoSEQ multiplex PCR; TCRdb's copy has only in-frame clones and leaves some out. The table has fewer than 130,000 clones, around 89% seen once. Per the germline V gene, CDR1 is SGHDN and CDR2 is FVKESK. The length of the CDR3 is 13 residues. V lost 0 bases, J lost 9 bases, and 9 bases lay in between. Sequenced here: peripheral blood, sampled on day 0 of AZD1222 vaccination. This chain links TRBV14 with TRBJ2-1; D unresolved. The source is an adult in good health. DNA of the CDR3: TGTGCCAGCAGCCAAGAAGTATACGGTGAGCAGTTCTTC. This gives the protein CASSQEVYGEQFF.